The clone carrying this T cell receptor (beta chain) was observed a few times. Its target is not known. The sample originates from a study of beta chain features in type 1 diabetes. Across the whole study: Comparable age, gender and cell yields were observed in patients relative to healthy donors. Findings of the study overall: Sequencing from cDNA could over-represent high-TCR-expressing cells.

One heparinised blood draw, averaging about 120 mL, came from each donor. CD45RO/CCR7/CD25/CD127/CD95/CD27 sorting isolated CD4+ naive, central memory, regulatory and stem cell-like memory cells. CDR1 is SGHAT, CDR2 FQNNGV, per germline. The ends were cut back, 1 base at V and 2 bases at J, with 8 bases in the middle. The CDR3 loop spans 15 amino acids. As every portion of the isolated RNA was reverse transcribed, the sequencing read expressed TCRB transcripts. TCRdb's copy holds only in-frame clones and misses some; the assay was immunoSEQ multiplex PCR. The sample lists about 620,000 clones, roughly a sixth seen once, with more than 0.08% in the top ten.

This chain connects TRBV11-2 to TRBJ2-2, with no clear D. Sequenced input: naive CD4+ T cells from blood. The source of this sequence is a man between 18 and 29 years old in good health. CDR3 sequence: CASSLALVNTGELFF. CDR3 DNA sequence: TGTGCCAGCAGCTTAGCACTGGTAAACACCGGGGAGCTGTTTTTT. The whole variable domain, filled in from reference TRBV11-2 and TRBJ2-2, reads EAGVAQSPRYKIIEKRQSVAFWCNPISGHATLYWYQQILGQGPKLLIQFQNNGVVDDSQLPKDRFSAERLKGVDSTLKIQPAKLEDSAVYLCASSLALVNTGELFFGEGSRLTVL.